A selection of T cell receptor beta chains follows, all from one sample in a study of blood T cell repertoires in COVID-19. Produced via immunoSEQ multiplex PCR; TCRdb's table is partial and in-frame only. The sample lists some 200,000 clones, approximately 84% occurring once. Sequencing was done on a sample of peripheral blood. The receptor set was obtained from a woman in her twenties or thirties who had recovered from COVID-19. Each CDR3 is given with its conserved first and last residue. Fields, in order: D gene, J gene, clone size, V gene, CDR3 DNA, CDR3 protein. The D gene is left open where the match is weak. Expanded clones are given a class, and other clones once, few, many or no size at all.

TRBD1	TRBJ1-1	-	TRBV11-2	TGTGCCAGCAGCTCGGCAGGGGGCACCACTGAAGCTTTCTTT	CASSSAGGTTEAFF
-	TRBJ1-1	few	TRBV19	TGTGCCGCAGGGGCGGAGGACACTGAAGCTTTCTTT	CAAGAEDTEAFF
-	TRBJ2-7	-	TRBV6-5	TGTGCCAGCAGTTACTCGGGGGGCTCCTACGAGCAGTACTTC	CASSYSGGSYEQYF
-	TRBJ2-1	-	TRBV7-3	TGTGCCAGCAGCTTACATGGCAGCGCGAAGTCCTACAATGAGCAGTTCTTC	CASSLHGSAKSYNEQFF
TRBD2	TRBJ2-1	-	TRBV28	TGTGCCAGCAGTTCAGCCGGGACTAGCGAGCTACTTCATTACAATGAGCAGTTCTTC	CASSSAGTSELLHYNEQFF
TRBD1	TRBJ1-5	-	TRBV7-9	TGTGCCAGCAGCAGCGACAGGGCGGGCAATCAGCCCCAGCATTTT	CASSSDRAGNQPQHF
TRBD2	TRBJ2-7	-	TRBV6-6	TGTGCCAGCAGTTGGACTAGCGAGGGGACCGAGCAGTACTTC	CASSWTSEGTEQYF
TRBD2	TRBJ2-5	-	TRBV9	TGTGCCAGCAGCCCCCGGGAGGACCCAATGGGGGAGACCCAGTACTTC	CASSPREDPMGETQYF
TRBD2	TRBJ2-5	-	TRBV5-1	TGCGCCAGCAGCTTGGAGGGCGGCGGGGGAGAGACCCAGTACTTC	CASSLEGGGGETQYF
TRBD1	TRBJ2-5	-	TRBV6-5	TGTGCCAGCAGGACAGGGTCAGAGACCCAGTACTTC	CASRTGSETQYF
-	TRBJ2-7	-	TRBV3-1/TRBV3-2	TGTGCCAGCAGCCCCCGGGCCTCTCAGGGAAGAGGCTACGAGCAGTACTTC	CASSPRASQGRGYEQYF
TRBD1	TRBJ1-2	once	TRBV12-5	TGTGCTAGTGGTTTAAATATGGCCAGGGGGCTTGGCTACACCTTC	CASGLNMARGLGYTF
-	TRBJ1-6	-	TRBV3-1/TRBV3-2	TGTGCCAGCACCCCAGGGTACCATAATTCACCCCTCCACTTT	CASTPGYHNSPLHF
-	TRBJ2-2	-	TRBV10-1	TGCGCCAGCAGTGAGAGCGGAGGCCAGAACACCGGGGAGCTGTTTTTT	CASSESGGQNTGELFF
-	TRBJ2-1	-	TRBV10-3	TGTGCCATCAGTCCCCCGGACTGGGGGCCAAATGAGCAGTTCTTC	CAISPPDWGPNEQFF
-	TRBJ2-7	-	TRBV28	TGTGCCAGCAGTTTACCCCTAGGACCTGCTAGGAGGTACGAGCAGTACTTC	CASSLPLGPARRYEQYF
TRBD2	TRBJ2-5	-	TRBV2	TGTGCCAGTCGCCGAGAGAAAGCGGGAGTAGGGGAGACCCAGTACTTC	CASRREKAGVGETQYF
-	TRBJ2-7	once	TRBV4-1	TGCGCCAGCAGCCAAGATCGCTACGAGCAGTACTTC	CASSQDRYEQYF
-	TRBJ1-1	-	TRBV12-3/TRBV12-4	TGTGCCAGCAGTTTTAGAGGGACAACTGAAGCTTTCTTT	CASSFRGTTEAFF
-	TRBJ2-3	-	TRBV20-1	TGCAGTGCTAGTGAAGGAGCGGCCTACACAGATACGCAGTATTTT	CSASEGAAYTDTQYF
-	TRBJ1-2	-	TRBV27	TGTGCCAGCACGGGCAGCGGGAACTATGGCTACACCTTC	CASTGSGNYGYTF
-	TRBJ1-5	-	TRBV6-5	TGTGCCAGCAGTTACGGGCGTAGCAATCAGCCCCAGCATTTT	CASSYGRSNQPQHF
TRBD1	TRBJ2-5	-	TRBV28	TGTGCCAGCAGTCCCCCAACGGCAGGGGGTTGGGAGACCCAGTACTTC	CASSPPTAGGWETQYF
-	TRBJ1-1	-	TRBV9	TGTGCCAGCAGCGTGGCTACGGGTTTCGAAGCTTTCTTT	CASSVATGFEAFF
TRBD2	TRBJ2-2	once	TRBV9	TGTGCCAGCAGCGTAGGACTAGCGGGAGGGTCGGGCACCGGGGAGCTGTTTTTT	CASSVGLAGGSGTGELFF
TRBD1	TRBJ1-1	-	TRBV27	TGTGCCAGCGGGGCAGGGGGCATGAACACTGAAGCTTTCTTT	CASGAGGMNTEAFF
-	TRBJ1-6	-	TRBV28	TGTGCCAGCAGTTTGGGCCAGCATAATTCACCCCTCCACTTT	CASSLGQHNSPLHF
TRBD1	TRBJ1-1	few	TRBV13	TGTGCCAGCAGCTCGGGGACATACAGGGGCACTGAAGCTTTCTTT	CASSSGTYRGTEAFF
-	TRBJ2-7	-	TRBV2	TGTGCCAGCAGCTTGACAGTTTACGAGCAGTACTTC	CASSLTVYEQYF
-	TRBJ2-5	-	TRBV5-4	TGTGCCAGCAGCAGCGACCCTAGCCAAGAGACCCAGTACTTC	CASSSDPSQETQYF
-	TRBJ1-6	-	TRBV6-6	TGTGCCAGACTTGGGACTTCATCTTCCCCCCTCCACTTT	CARLGTSSSPLHF
-	TRBJ1-2	few	TRBV18	TGTGCCAGCTCACCAGGGGAGTACCCTCATAACTATGGCTACACCTTC	CASSPGEYPHNYGYTF
-	TRBJ2-7	once	TRBV19	TGTGCCAGTAGTATAGGGGGCACCGGTGAGCTCTACGAGCAGTACTTC	CASSIGGTGELYEQYF
-	TRBJ1-1	once	TRBV5-5	TGTGCCAGCAGCTTACGGGGAAACACTGAAGCTTTCTTT	CASSLRGNTEAFF
TRBD1	TRBJ2-5	-	TRBV9	TGTGCCAGCAGCAGCCGACAGGGGGCGCAAAAAGAGACCCAGTACTTC	CASSSRQGAQKETQYF
TRBD1	TRBJ2-7	-	TRBV6-1	TGTGCCAGCAGTGAATCAGGGACAGGGAGCGAGCAGTACTTC	CASSESGTGSEQYF
TRBD1	TRBJ1-2	-	TRBV5-1	TGCGCCAGCAGCTTGGCCCGGGACAGGGCTAACTATGGCTACACCTTC	CASSLARDRANYGYTF
TRBD1	TRBJ2-5	few	TRBV28	TGTGCCAGCAGTTTAGACAGGGTTGAAGAGACCCAGTACTTC	CASSLDRVEETQYF
-	TRBJ2-7	-	TRBV15	TGTGCCACCAGCAGAGGTGACAGCCACTACGAGCAGTACTTC	CATSRGDSHYEQYF
-	TRBJ2-7	-	TRBV10-1	TGCGCCAGCAGTGAGCGGCGGTCCTACGAGCAGTACTTC	CASSERRSYEQYF
TRBD2	TRBJ2-2	-	TRBV4-2	TGTGCCAGCAGCCAAAAAATAGCGGGAACCGGGGAGCTGTTTTTT	CASSQKIAGTGELFF
TRBD2	TRBJ2-7	-	TRBV6-1	TGTGCCAGCAGTGAACAAAGCGGGGTTTTCTCCTACGAGCAGTACTTC	CASSEQSGVFSYEQYF
-	TRBJ2-3	-	TRBV6-5	TGTGCCAGCAGGGTAGGGTCGGGGGATACGCAGTATTTT	CASRVGSGDTQYF
-	TRBJ2-7	-	TRBV29-1	TGCAGCGCCTCAACAGGGTTCCCTTGGGACGAGCAGTACTTC	CSASTGFPWDEQYF
-	TRBJ2-7	few	TRBV7-9	TGTGCCAGCAGCCGAGGGTACGGGAGCGAGCAGTACTTC	CASSRGYGSEQYF
-	TRBJ2-3	-	TRBV28	TGTGCCAGCAGTTTACCGCCTAGGGGCGCGCCCGCAGATACGCAGTATTTT	CASSLPPRGAPADTQYF
-	TRBJ2-1	-	TRBV5-4	TGTGCCAGCAGCTTGGCACTAGCTGGTGAGCAGTTCTTC	CASSLALAGEQFF
-	TRBJ2-5	-	TRBV19	TGTGCCAGTAGTATCATCGGCCGGGGAAGTATCCAAGAGACCCAGTACTTC	CASSIIGRGSIQETQYF
TRBD2	TRBJ2-2	-	TRBV6-5	TGTGCCAGCAGTTACTCTAGGGAGGGGGGGGAGCTGTTTTTT	CASSYSREGGELFF